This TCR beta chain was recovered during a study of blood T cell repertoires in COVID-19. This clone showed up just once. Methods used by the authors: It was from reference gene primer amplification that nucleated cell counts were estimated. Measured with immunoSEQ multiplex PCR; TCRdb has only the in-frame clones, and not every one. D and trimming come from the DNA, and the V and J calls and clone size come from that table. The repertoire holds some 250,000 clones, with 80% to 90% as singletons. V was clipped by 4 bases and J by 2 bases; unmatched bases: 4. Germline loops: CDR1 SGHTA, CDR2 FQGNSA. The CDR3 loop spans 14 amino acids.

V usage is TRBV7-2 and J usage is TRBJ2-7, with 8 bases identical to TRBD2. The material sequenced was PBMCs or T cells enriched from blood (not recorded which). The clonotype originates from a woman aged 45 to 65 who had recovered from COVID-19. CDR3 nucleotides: TGTGCCAGCAGCTCGACTAGCGCCGCCTACGAGCAGTACTTC. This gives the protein CASSSTSAAYEQYF.